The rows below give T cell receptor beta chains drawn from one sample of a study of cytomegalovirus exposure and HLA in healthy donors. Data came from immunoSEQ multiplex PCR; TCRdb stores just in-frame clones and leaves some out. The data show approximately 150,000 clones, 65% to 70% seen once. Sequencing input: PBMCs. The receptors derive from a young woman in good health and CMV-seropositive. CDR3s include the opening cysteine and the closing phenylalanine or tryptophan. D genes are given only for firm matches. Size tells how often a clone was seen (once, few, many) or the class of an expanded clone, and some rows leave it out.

CDR3aa: CASSFHADPTMGYTF
CDR3nt: TGTGCCAGCAGCTTTCACGCGGATCCTACTATGGGCTACACCTTC
v_gene: TRBV7-9
d_gene: .
j_gene: TRBJ1-2
abundance: .

CDR3aa: CASSPRGTHSYEQYF
CDR3nt: TGTGCCAGTAGTCCACGAGGGACACACTCCTACGAGCAGTACTTC
v_gene: TRBV19
d_gene: .
j_gene: TRBJ2-7
abundance: .

CDR3aa: CASSLSGLSTDTQYF
CDR3nt: TGTGCCAGCAGCTTATCGGGACTGAGCACAGATACGCAGTATTTT
v_gene: TRBV7-3
d_gene: .
j_gene: TRBJ2-3
abundance: .

CDR3aa: CASSLADRGRGYTF
CDR3nt: TGCGCCAGCAGCTTGGCCGACAGGGGGCGCGGCTACACCTTC
v_gene: TRBV5-1
d_gene: TRBD1
j_gene: TRBJ1-2
abundance: .

CDR3aa: CASSLAGFSNQPQHF
CDR3nt: TGCGCCAGCAGCTTGGCAGGGTTTAGCAATCAGCCCCAGCATTTT
v_gene: TRBV5-1
d_gene: .
j_gene: TRBJ1-5
abundance: .

CDR3aa: CASKVAVNTEAFF
CDR3nt: TGTGCCAGCAAGGTGGCGGTGAACACTGAAGCTTTCTTT
v_gene: TRBV27
d_gene: .
j_gene: TRBJ1-1
abundance: .

CDR3aa: CASSLRQAESSGRATDTQYF
CDR3nt: TGTGCCAGCTCCCTCAGACAGGCGGAATCTAGCGGGAGGGCCACAGATACGCAGTATTTT
v_gene: TRBV18
d_gene: TRBD2
j_gene: TRBJ2-3
abundance: .

CDR3aa: CASSFSAGGSYNEQFF
CDR3nt: TGTGCCAGCAGTTTTTCAGCGGGGGGTTCCTACAATGAGCAGTTCTTC
v_gene: TRBV27
d_gene: TRBD2
j_gene: TRBJ2-1
abundance: .

CDR3aa: CASSQGDRDNEQFF
CDR3nt: TGCGCCAGCAGCCAAGGGGACAGGGACAATGAGCAGTTCTTC
v_gene: TRBV4-3
d_gene: TRBD1
j_gene: TRBJ2-1
abundance: few

CDR3aa: CASSGGAGELFF
CDR3nt: TGTGCCAGTAGTGGCGGGGCCGGGGAGCTGTTTTTT
v_gene: TRBV19
d_gene: .
j_gene: TRBJ2-2
abundance: .

CDR3aa: CASSSGLVVRKQFF
CDR3nt: TGTGCCAGCAGTTCGGGACTAGTGGTGAGGAAGCAGTTCTTC
v_gene: TRBV27
d_gene: TRBD2
j_gene: TRBJ2-1
abundance: few

CDR3aa: CASSFEMTGGGGYTF
CDR3nt: TGCGCCAGCAGCTTCGAAATGACAGGGGGCGGAGGCTACACCTTC
v_gene: TRBV5-1
d_gene: TRBD1
j_gene: TRBJ1-2
abundance: .

CDR3aa: CASSLSIQGWGTEAFF
CDR3nt: TGTGCCAGCAGCTTATCTATCCAGGGGTGGGGTACTGAAGCTTTCTTT
v_gene: TRBV5-5
d_gene: .
j_gene: TRBJ1-1
abundance: .

CDR3aa: CASSPSGQLFNSPLHF
CDR3nt: TGTGCCAGTAGTCCCTCGGGACAGCTTTTTAATTCCCCCCTCCACTTT
v_gene: TRBV19
d_gene: TRBD1
j_gene: TRBJ1-6
abundance: .

CDR3aa: CASSLGGRGWYTEAFF
CDR3nt: TGTGCCAGCAGCTTAGGGGGCAGGGGGTGGTACACTGAAGCTTTCTTT
v_gene: TRBV7-8
d_gene: TRBD1
j_gene: TRBJ1-1
abundance: .

CDR3aa: CASSVTVSNTEAFF
CDR3nt: TGCGCCAGCAGCGTGACAGTCTCTAACACTGAAGCTTTCTTT
v_gene: TRBV5-1
d_gene: .
j_gene: TRBJ1-1
abundance: few